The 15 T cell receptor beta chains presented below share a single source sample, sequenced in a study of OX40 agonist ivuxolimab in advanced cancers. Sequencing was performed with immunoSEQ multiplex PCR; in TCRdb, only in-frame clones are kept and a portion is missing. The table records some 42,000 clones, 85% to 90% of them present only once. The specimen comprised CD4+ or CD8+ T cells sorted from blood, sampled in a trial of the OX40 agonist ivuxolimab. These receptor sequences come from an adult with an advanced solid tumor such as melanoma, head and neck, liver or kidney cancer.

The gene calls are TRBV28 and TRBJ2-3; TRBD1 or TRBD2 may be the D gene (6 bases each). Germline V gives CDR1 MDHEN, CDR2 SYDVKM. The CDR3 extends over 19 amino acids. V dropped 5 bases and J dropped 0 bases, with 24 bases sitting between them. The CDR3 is CASSPQRGKGSGSTDTQYF. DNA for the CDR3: TGTGCCAGCAGTCCCCAAAGGGGGAAAGGAAGCGGGAGCACAGATACGCAGTATTTT. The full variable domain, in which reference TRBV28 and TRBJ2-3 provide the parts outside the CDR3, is DVKVTQSSRYLVKRTGEKVFLECVQDMDHENMFWYRQDPGLGLRLIYFSYDVKMKEKGDIPEGYSVSREKKERFSLILESASTNQTSMYLCASSPQRGKGSGSTDTQYFGPGTRLTVL.

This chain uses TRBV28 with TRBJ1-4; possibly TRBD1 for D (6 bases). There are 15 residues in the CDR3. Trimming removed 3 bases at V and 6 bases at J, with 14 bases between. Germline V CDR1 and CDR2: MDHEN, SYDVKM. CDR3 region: CASSLMQGQDEKLFF. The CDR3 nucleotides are TGTGCCAGCAGTTTGATGCAGGGGCAAGATGAAAAACTGTTTTTT. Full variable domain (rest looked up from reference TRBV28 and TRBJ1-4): DVKVTQSSRYLVKRTGEKVFLECVQDMDHENMFWYRQDPGLGLRLIYFSYDVKMKEKGDIPEGYSVSREKKERFSLILESASTNQTSMYLCASSLMQGQDEKLFFGSGTQLSVL.

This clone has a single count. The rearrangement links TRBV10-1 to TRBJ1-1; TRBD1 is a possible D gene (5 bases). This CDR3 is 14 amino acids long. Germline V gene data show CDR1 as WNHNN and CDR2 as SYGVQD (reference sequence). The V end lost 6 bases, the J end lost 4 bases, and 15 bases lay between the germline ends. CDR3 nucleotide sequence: TGCGCCAGCAGACCCAGCGGGGACGGCACTGAAGCTTTCTTT. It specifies CASRPSGDGTEAFF.

The CDR3: CASSLVSGSTQHF. Here the CDR3 DNA reads TGCGCCAGCAGCTTGGTTTCGGGGAGTACCCAGCATTTT. The J gene is TRBJ1-5, the V gene TRBV5-1; no definite D call. Germline assignment: CDR1 SGHRS and CDR2 YFSETQ. Trimming pared 0 bases from V and 11 bases from J, leaving 12 bases between. This CDR3 comprises 13 residues.

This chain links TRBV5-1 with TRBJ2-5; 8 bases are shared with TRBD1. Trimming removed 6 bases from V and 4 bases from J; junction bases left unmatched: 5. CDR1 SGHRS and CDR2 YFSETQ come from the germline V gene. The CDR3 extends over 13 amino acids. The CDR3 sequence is CASTRTGPETQYF. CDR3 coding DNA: TGCGCCAGCACCCGGACAGGGCCAGAGACCCAGTACTTC.

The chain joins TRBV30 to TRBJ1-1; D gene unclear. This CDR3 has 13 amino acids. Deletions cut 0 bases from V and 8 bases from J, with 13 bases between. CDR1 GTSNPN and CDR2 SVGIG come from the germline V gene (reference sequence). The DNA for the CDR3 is TGTGCCTGGAGTGTAGTTAGCTTACGCGAAGCTTTCTTT. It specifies CAWSVVSLREAFF.

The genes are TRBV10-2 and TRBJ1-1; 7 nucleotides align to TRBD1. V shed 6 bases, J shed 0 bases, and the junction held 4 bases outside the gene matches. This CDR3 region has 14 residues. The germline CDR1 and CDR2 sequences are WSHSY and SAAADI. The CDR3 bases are TGCGCCAGCAGAAGAGGGACAGTGAACACTGAAGCTTTCTTT. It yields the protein CASRRGTVNTEAFF.

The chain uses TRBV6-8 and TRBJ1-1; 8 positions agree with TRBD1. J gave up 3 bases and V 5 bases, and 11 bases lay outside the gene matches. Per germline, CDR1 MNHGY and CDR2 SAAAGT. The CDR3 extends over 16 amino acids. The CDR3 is CASSPGTGILYTEAFF. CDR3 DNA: TGTGCCAGCAGTCCAGGGACAGGAATTTTATACACTGAAGCTTTCTTT.

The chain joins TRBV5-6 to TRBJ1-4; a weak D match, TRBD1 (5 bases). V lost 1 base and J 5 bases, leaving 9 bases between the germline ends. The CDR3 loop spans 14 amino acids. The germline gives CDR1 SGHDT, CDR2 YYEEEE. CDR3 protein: CASSLWAGNEKLFF. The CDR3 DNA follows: TGTGCCAGCAGCTTGTGGGCAGGGAATGAAAAACTGTTTTTT.

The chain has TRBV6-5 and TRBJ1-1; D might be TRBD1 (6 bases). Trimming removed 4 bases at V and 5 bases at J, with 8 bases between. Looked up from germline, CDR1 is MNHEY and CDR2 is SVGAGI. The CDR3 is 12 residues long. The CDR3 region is CASSSRGTEAFF. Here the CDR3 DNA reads TGTGCCAGCAGTTCCAGGGGAACTGAAGCTTTCTTT.

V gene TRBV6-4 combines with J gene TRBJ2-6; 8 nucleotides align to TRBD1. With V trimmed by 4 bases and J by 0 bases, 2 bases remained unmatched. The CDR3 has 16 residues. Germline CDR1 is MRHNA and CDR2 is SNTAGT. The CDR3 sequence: CASSVQGGSGANVLTF. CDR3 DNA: TGTGCCAGCAGTGTACAGGGGGGCTCTGGGGCCAACGTCCTGACTTTC.

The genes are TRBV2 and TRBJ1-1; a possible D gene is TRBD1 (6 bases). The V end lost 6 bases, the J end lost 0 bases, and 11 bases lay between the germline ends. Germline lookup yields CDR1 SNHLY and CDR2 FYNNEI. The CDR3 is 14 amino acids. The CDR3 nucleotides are TGTGCCAGCAGAGCGGACAGCATGAACACTGAAGCTTTCTTT. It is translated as CASRADSMNTEAFF.

The chain's CDR3 is CASSLQGVGYEQYF. The CDR3, as DNA: TGTGCCAGCAGCTTGCAGGGGGTAGGTTACGAGCAGTACTTC. The chain carries TRBV7-9 and TRBJ2-7; TRBD1 matches at 7 bases. The CDR3 is made up of 14 amino acids. The V gene end was trimmed by 3 bases and the J gene end by 4 bases; junction bases not matched to a gene: 6. CDR1 is SEHNR and CDR2 is FQNEAQ in the germline V gene (reference sequence).

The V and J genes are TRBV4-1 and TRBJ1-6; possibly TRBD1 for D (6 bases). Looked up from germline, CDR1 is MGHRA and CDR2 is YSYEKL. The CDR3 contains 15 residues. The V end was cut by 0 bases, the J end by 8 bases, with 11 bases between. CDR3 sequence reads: CASSQDFQGYSPLHF. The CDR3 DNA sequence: TGCGCCAGCAGCCAAGATTTCCAGGGGTATTCACCCCTCCACTTT.

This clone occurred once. The CDR3, as DNA: TGTGCCAGCAGCCGGACTAGCGGGGGGTTCTCCTACAATGAGCAGTTCTTC. Its translation: CASSRTSGGFSYNEQFF. The gene calls are TRBV4-2 and TRBJ2-1; 14 bases line up with TRBD2. The CDR3 length is 17 residues. Germline V gene data show CDR1 as LGHNA and CDR2 as YNFKEQ. J was trimmed by 0 bases and V by 4 bases; bases with no gene match: 2.